This T cell receptor beta chain was identified in a study of lymphopenia after photon versus proton radiotherapy. This CDR3 comprises 14 residues. Trimming pared 2 bases from V and 0 bases from J, leaving 6 bases between. Germline V gene data show CDR1 as MDHEN and CDR2 as SYDVKM. Assay: immunoSEQ multiplex PCR; the TCRdb copy retains only in-frame clones and omits some. The sample holds around 20,000 clones, roughly four fifths seen once. Here the sequenced sample was peripheral blood, taken from a patient treated with photon-based radiotherapy. The receptor was derived from a woman aged 50 to 60 with pancreatic cancer. J is TRBJ2-3 and V is TRBV28; D is perhaps TRBD2 (5 bases). The CDR3 sequence is CASSLGGSTDTQYF. CDR3 coding DNA: TGTGCCAGCAGTTTAGGCGGGAGCACAGATACGCAGTATTTT.